A selection of T cell receptor beta chains follows, all from one sample in a study of glioma-infiltrating T cells after dendritic cell vaccination. Assay used: immunoSEQ multiplex PCR; TCRdb lists only in-frame clones, some missing. The sample has tens of thousands of clones, less than 85% seen once. Specimen: blood, collected after dendritic cell vaccination. These receptor sequences come from a human donor with glioblastoma. Both conserved end residues are part of each CDR3. Fields, in order: D gene, clone size, V gene, J gene, CDR3 protein. D genes are given only for firm matches. Clone size appears in some rows only: once, few, many, or a class for an expanded clone.

D gene: -; clone size: -; V gene: TRBV21-1; J gene: TRBJ1-2; CDR3 protein: CASSPIPGTQYYIYGYTF
D gene: -; clone size: -; V gene: TRBV18; J gene: TRBJ1-1; CDR3 protein: CASSPQSSGDTEAFF
D gene: -; clone size: -; V gene: TRBV7-6; J gene: TRBJ2-5; CDR3 protein: CASSLGGGQETQYF
D gene: TRBD1; clone size: -; V gene: TRBV29-1; J gene: TRBJ2-5; CDR3 protein: CSPKLPELPFRQGGGETQYF
D gene: TRBD1; clone size: -; V gene: TRBV28; J gene: TRBJ2-3; CDR3 protein: CASSLSTGGTDTQYF
D gene: TRBD1; clone size: -; V gene: TRBV2; J gene: TRBJ2-5; CDR3 protein: CASSPILGGTGETQYF
D gene: -; clone size: -; V gene: TRBV11-3; J gene: TRBJ1-1; CDR3 protein: CASSLGGSNTEAFF
D gene: TRBD2; clone size: -; V gene: TRBV19; J gene: TRBJ2-2; CDR3 protein: CASTQSGGAPSGELFF
D gene: -; clone size: -; V gene: TRBV7-6; J gene: TRBJ2-1; CDR3 protein: CASSLAAGSENEQFF
D gene: TRBD2; clone size: -; V gene: TRBV19; J gene: TRBJ2-2; CDR3 protein: CASSIGRPGTSGRGTNTGELFF
D gene: TRBD1; clone size: -; V gene: TRBV25-1; J gene: TRBJ2-1; CDR3 protein: CASSESGQINEQFF
D gene: -; clone size: -; V gene: TRBV9; J gene: TRBJ2-3; CDR3 protein: CASSVGGPTDTQYF
D gene: TRBD1; clone size: -; V gene: TRBV27; J gene: TRBJ2-7; CDR3 protein: CASRRGTGGVYEQYF
D gene: TRBD1; clone size: -; V gene: TRBV5-8; J gene: TRBJ1-6; CDR3 protein: CASSSGQAYNSPLHF
D gene: -; clone size: -; V gene: TRBV11-1; J gene: TRBJ2-5; CDR3 protein: CASSLGVGGGRETQYF
D gene: TRBD1; clone size: -; V gene: TRBV7-6; J gene: TRBJ1-2; CDR3 protein: CASSVVWRDRGLWGYGYTF
D gene: TRBD2; clone size: -; V gene: TRBV19; J gene: TRBJ2-3; CDR3 protein: CASSTTGLASTDTQYF
D gene: -; clone size: -; V gene: TRBV7-8; J gene: TRBJ2-7; CDR3 protein: CASSLGPGNEQYF
D gene: -; clone size: -; V gene: TRBV18; J gene: TRBJ1-1; CDR3 protein: CASSPSPGNTEAFF
D gene: -; clone size: -; V gene: TRBV6-1; J gene: TRBJ1-5; CDR3 protein: CASSGGVGGRGNQPQHF
D gene: -; clone size: once; V gene: TRBV7-3; J gene: TRBJ1-1; CDR3 protein: CASSLERTEAFF